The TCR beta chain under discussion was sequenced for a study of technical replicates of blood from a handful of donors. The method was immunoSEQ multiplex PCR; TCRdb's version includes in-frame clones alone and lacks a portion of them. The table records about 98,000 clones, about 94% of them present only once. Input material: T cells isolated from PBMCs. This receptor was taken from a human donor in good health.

The CDR3 nucleotides are TGTGCCAGCTCGCCCAAAAGCAGGGGACAACTAAGTGGAAACACCATATATTTT. Its protein is CASSPKSRGQLSGNTIYF. The chain couples TRBV18 to TRBJ1-3, with D possibly matching TRBD1 (6 bases). V shed 6 bases and J shed 3 bases, with 24 bases lying between them. Germline-derived CDR1 and CDR2 are KGHSH and LQKENI. This CDR3 is 18 amino acids long.